These 27 T cell receptor beta chains were sequenced from one sample in a study of blood T cell repertoires in COVID-19 (dated by TCRdb to about 2020). Libraries were prepared through the immunoSEQ multiplex PCR assay. The table comes from immuneACCESS by way of TCRdb, which keeps in-frame sequences with V and J called. Part of the clones is missing from these tables; in studies checked, under half for an unresolved V gene and the rest for unknown reasons. The sample contains fewer than 150,000 clones, around four fifths of them found a single time. Of the sample, around 13% falls within the top ten clones. The specimen was peripheral blood. These receptors all stem from a human donor in a cohort sampled during active COVID-19.

This chain joins TRBV6-5 and TRBJ1-2, with D possibly TRBD1 on 6 matching bases. Germline V lookup: CDR1 MNHEY, CDR2 SVGAGI. V was trimmed by 4 bases and J by 4 bases, leaving 13 bases between them. The CDR3 length is 14 residues. CDR3 sequence (DNA): TGTGCCAGCAGTTCCACAGGGATCTCCTATGGCTACACCTTC. This translates into CASSSTGISYGYTF.

This chain links TRBV12-3 or TRBV12-4 with TRBJ1-1; D unresolved. Trimming removed 3 bases from V and 3 bases from J, with 5 bases in between. This CDR3 spans 12 amino acids. Written as DNA, the CDR3 is TGTGCCAGCAGTTTGGGCTACACTGAAGCTTTCTTT. It yields the protein CASSLGYTEAFF.

The DNA of the CDR3 is TGCGCCAGCAGCACCGGACAGCCGAATCAGCCCCAGCATTTT. Protein sequence: CASSTGQPNQPQHF. V and J are TRBV5-1 and TRBJ1-5; D is perhaps TRBD1 (6 bases). The ends were cut back, 4 bases at V and 4 bases at J, with 12 bases in the middle. The CDR3 loop spans 14 amino acids. The germline V gene has CDR1 SGHRS and CDR2 YFSETQ.

The V gene is TRBV3-1 (or the pseudogene TRBV3-2), the J gene TRBJ1-4; D is perhaps TRBD1 (5 bases). The CDR3 totals 17 residues. Germline loops: CDR1 LGHDT, CDR2 YNNKEL (reference sequence). V lost 1 base, J lost 3 bases, and 15 bases lay in between. CDR3 DNA sequence: TGTGCCAGCAGCCAAGTTTTAGGAGGGGCCCCTAATGAAAAACTGTTTTTT. This encodes CASSQVLGGAPNEKLFF.

V is TRBV13 and J is TRBJ1-6; D possibly corresponds to TRBD1 (5 bases). The CDR3 runs to 16 residues. Trimming cost V 5 bases and J 8 bases, with 19 bases left between them. Germline CDR1 and CDR2: PRHDT and FYEKMQ (reference sequence). The CDR3 DNA sequence: TGTGCCAGCAGCGGCCAAATGGGGGGGAGTTATTCACCCCTCCACTTT. Protein product: CASSGQMGGSYSPLHF.

The gene calls are TRBV5-1 and TRBJ2-1, with TRBD2 matching 9 bases. Trimming cost V 4 bases and J 10 bases; bases outside gene matches: 15. Germline CDR1 reads SGHRS; CDR2 reads YFSETQ. The CDR3 length is 16 residues. The CDR3 coding sequence is TGCGCCAGCAGCCTCGGGCCCCAGTCAAGCGGGAGGGAGCAGTTCTTC. Translation: CASSLGPQSSGREQFF.

The CDR3 bases are TGTGCCAGCAGCTTAGCAAGACAGGGAACCTACGAGCAGTACTTC. This gives the protein CASSLARQGTYEQYF. V is TRBV7-8 and J is TRBJ2-7; 7 nucleotides agree with TRBD1. This CDR3 has 15 residues. J lost 2 bases, V lost 0 bases, and 4 bases had no gene match. The germline gives CDR1 SGHVS, CDR2 FQNEAQ.

This chain uses TRBV30 with TRBJ1-2; a possible D gene is TRBD1 (6 bases). The V gene lost 2 bases and the J gene lost 8 bases, with 12 bases spanning the gap. Germline V gene lookup returns CDR1 GTSNPN and CDR2 SVGIG (reference sequence). The CDR3 extends over 12 amino acids. The CDR3 protein is CAWSYGGAGYTF. The CDR3 DNA sequence: TGTGCCTGGAGTTACGGGGGGGCCGGCTACACCTTC.

J is TRBJ2-2 and V is TRBV5-4; D not certain. This CDR3 has 12 amino acids. V lost 5 bases and J 5 bases, leaving 7 bases between the germline ends. In germline, CDR1 is SGHNT, CDR2 YYREEE (reference sequence). CDR3 DNA sequence: TGTGCCAGCAGAGCCCGTACCGGGGAGCTGTTTTTT. Translating gives CASRARTGELFF.

This clone was found once. The chain has TRBV19 and TRBJ1-5, with no clear D. The V and J ends lost 5 bases and 5 bases respectively, with 10 bases between them. Per the germline V gene, CDR1 is LNHDA and CDR2 is SQIVND (reference sequence). This CDR3 comprises 13 residues. The CDR3 sequence is CASSPGSHQPQHF. The DNA of the CDR3 is TGTGCCAGTAGTCCTGGCTCGCATCAGCCCCAGCATTTT.

The V and J genes are TRBV9 and TRBJ1-5; D gene unclear. Per germline, CDR1 SGDLS and CDR2 YYNGEE. This CDR3 region has 15 residues. The V end was cut by 0 bases, the J end by 3 bases, with 10 bases between. CDR3 in amino acids: CASSVEAGLNQPQHF. CDR3 DNA: TGTGCCAGCAGCGTAGAGGCAGGCCTCAATCAGCCCCAGCATTTT. Full variable domain (outside the CDR3, taken from reference TRBV9 and TRBJ1-5): DSGVTQTPKHLITATGQRVTLRCSPRSGDLSVYWYQQSLDQGLQFLIQYYNGEERAKGNILERFSAQQFPDLHSELNLSSLELGDSALYFCASSVEAGLNQPQHFGDGTRLSIL.

The chain couples TRBV12-3 or TRBV12-4 to TRBJ2-5, with unresolved D. V was shortened by 9 bases and J by 5 bases, with 10 bases between the two germline ends. The CDR3 length is 11 residues. This chain's CDR3 is CARGDFETQYF. DNA for the CDR3: TGTGCCAGGGGCGATTTTGAGACCCAGTACTTC.

V usage is TRBV6-5 and J usage is TRBJ2-7; D call uncertain. Germline CDR1 and CDR2: MNHEY and SVGAGI. The V end lost 6 bases, the J end lost 1 base, and 16 bases lay between the germline ends. This CDR3 contains 15 residues. CDR3 loop: CASSRGGAVSYEQYF. The CDR3 nucleotides read TGTGCCAGCAGCCGAGGCGGCGCGGTATCCTACGAGCAGTACTTC.

V and J are TRBV5-1 and TRBJ1-3; D unresolved. CDR1 SGHRS and CDR2 YFSETQ come from the germline V gene. The CDR3 runs to 15 residues. Trimming cost V 4 bases and J 0 bases, with 11 bases left between them. CDR3 residues: CASSPTGSSGNTIYF. The CDR3 DNA reads as TGCGCCAGCAGCCCCACCGGGAGCTCTGGAAACACCATATATTTT. The full variable domain, completed using reference TRBV5-1 and TRBJ1-3, is KAGVTQTPRYLIKTRGQQVTLSCSPISGHRSVSWYQQTPGQGLQFLFEYFSETQRNKGNFPGRFSGRQFSNSRSEMNVSTLELGDSALYLCASSPTGSSGNTIYFGEGSWLTVV.

The chain links TRBV3-1 (or the pseudogene TRBV3-2) to TRBJ2-1, with TRBD2 identical over 10 bases. The CDR3 runs to 18 residues. CDR1 LGHDT and CDR2 YNNKEL come from the germline V gene (reference sequence). Trimming cost V 3 bases and J 0 bases; bases outside gene matches: 8. The CDR3 here is CASSQEGLAGGSYNEQFF. For the CDR3, the DNA is TGTGCCAGCAGCCAGGAAGGCTTAGCGGGGGGCTCCTACAATGAGCAGTTCTTC.

V gene TRBV7-8 combines with J gene TRBJ1-2; 12 bases are shared with TRBD1. In germline, CDR1 is SGHVS, CDR2 FQNEAQ. V was pared by 2 bases and J by 6 bases, with 4 bases of the junction left unmatched. The length of the CDR3 is 15 residues. CDR3: CASSLWGTGGDGYTF. The CDR3 bases are TGTGCCAGCAGCTTATGGGGGACAGGGGGCGATGGCTACACCTTC.

J is TRBJ1-5 and V is TRBV30, with 7 bases lining up with TRBD1. The CDR3 totals 13 residues. Looked up from germline, CDR1 is GTSNPN and CDR2 is SVGIG (reference sequence). The trim removed 5 bases at V and 2 bases at J, leaving 3 bases unmatched. The CDR3 is CAWGGQGNQPQHF. CDR3 DNA sequence: TGTGCCTGGGGAGGACAGGGCAATCAGCCCCAGCATTTT.

The chain recombines TRBV5-1 with TRBJ2-7; D is perhaps TRBD1 (5 bases). Deletions cut 3 bases from V and 3 bases from J, with 13 bases between. Germline V CDR1 and CDR2: SGHRS, YFSETQ. The CDR3 is made up of 14 amino acids. The CDR3: CASSSQGFGYEQYF. In DNA form, the CDR3 reads TGCGCCAGCAGCTCCCAGGGTTTTGGCTACGAGCAGTACTTC.

The chain links TRBV29-1 to TRBJ2-5, with D possibly being TRBD1 (6 bases). Trimming shortened V by 6 bases and J by 5 bases, and 16 bases separated the two germline ends. Germline CDR1 SQVTM, CDR2 ANQGSEA. This CDR3 contains 13 residues. The CDR3 is CSVSTGTLETQYF. The CDR3 bases are TGCAGCGTCTCCACAGGGACCTTGGAGACCCAGTACTTC.

V gene TRBV4-1 combines with J gene TRBJ1-2; D unclear. Trimming left V 0 bases short and J 4 bases short, with 9 bases between. Germline V gives CDR1 MGHRA, CDR2 YSYEKL. The CDR3 covers 14 residues. The CDR3 bases are TGCGCCAGCAGCCAAGATGAGGCCCCCTATGGCTACACCTTC. Encoded protein: CASSQDEAPYGYTF.

The rearrangement links TRBV28 to TRBJ2-1; 9 bases line up with TRBD2. The junction had 5 bases not matched to a gene; V was cut back by 5 bases and J by 3 bases. Germline V lookup: CDR1 MDHEN, CDR2 SYDVKM. The CDR3 totals 15 residues. CDR3 protein: CASSMIAGVYNEQFF. The CDR3 nucleotides read TGTGCCAGCAGTATGATAGCGGGGGTCTACAATGAGCAGTTCTTC.

V gene TRBV6-5 combines with J gene TRBJ1-2, with TRBD1 identical over 8 bases. The CDR3 is 13 amino acids. Germline V gene data show CDR1 as MNHEY and CDR2 as SVGAGI. The ends lost 5 bases at V and 6 bases at J; junction bases unmatched: 5. The CDR3 region is CASSQQGGHGYTF. The CDR3 bases are TGTGCCAGCAGTCAACAGGGGGGTCATGGCTACACCTTC.

This clone occurred a few times. The J gene is TRBJ1-6, the V gene TRBV6-4; 9 nucleotides agree with TRBD1. Trimming cost V 6 bases and J 2 bases; bases outside gene matches: 5. CDR1 MRHNA and CDR2 SNTAGT come from the germline V gene. The CDR3 consists of 16 residues. The DNA for the CDR3 is TGTGCCAGCAGAAGGGACAGGGTCACCTATAATTCACCCCTCCACTTT. It yields the protein CASRRDRVTYNSPLHF.

This clone was seen a handful of times. The rearrangement links TRBV19 to TRBJ1-5; D might be TRBD1 (5 bases). V was trimmed by 5 bases and J by 7 bases, leaving 12 bases between them. CDR3 length: 13 residues. Germline V gene lookup returns CDR1 LNHDA and CDR2 SQIVND (reference sequence). CDR3 DNA sequence: TGTGCCAGTAGTGCCACAGGCCGGCAGCCCCAGCATTTT. Amino acid sequence: CASSATGRQPQHF.

V is TRBV19 and J is TRBJ2-3; D uncertain. Germline CDR1 LNHDA, CDR2 SQIVND (reference sequence). The CDR3 length is 12 residues. V was shortened by 0 bases and J by 7 bases, with 5 bases between the two germline ends. The CDR3 sequence is CASSIDLYTQYF. The CDR3 DNA reads as TGTGCCAGTAGTATAGATCTTTATACGCAGTATTTT. Full variable domain (remainder filled in from reference TRBV19 and TRBJ2-3): DGGITQSPKYLFRKEGQNVTLSCEQNLNHDAMYWYRQDPGQGLRLIYYSQIVNDFQKGDIAEGYSVSREKKESFPLTVTSAQKNPTAFYLCASSIDLYTQYFGPGTRLTVL.

V gene TRBV3-1 (or the pseudogene TRBV3-2) combines with J gene TRBJ1-5; tentative D call: TRBD1 (5 bases). The germline V gene encodes CDR1 LGHDT and CDR2 YNNKEL (reference sequence). V shed 1 base and J shed 1 base, with 8 bases lying between them. This CDR3 has 15 residues. CDR3 protein: CASSQAHRSNQPQHF. For the CDR3, the DNA is TGTGCCAGCAGCCAAGCCCACAGGAGCAATCAGCCCCAGCATTTT.

The chain uses TRBV7-2 and TRBJ2-7, with no clear D. Trimming stripped 1 base from V and 1 base from J, with 5 bases between. The CDR3 sequence is 13 residues long. Germline V CDR1 and CDR2: SGHTA, FQGNSA. The chain's CDR3 is CASSLDRSYEQYF. In nucleotides, the CDR3 is TGTGCCAGCAGCTTAGACCGGTCCTACGAGCAGTACTTC.